This TCR beta chain appears in the sequencing data of a study of blood T cell repertoires in COVID-19. Study as a whole: Sites in the United States, Italy and Spain provided acute and convalescent COVID-19 samples.

The CDR3 runs 16 residues. Trimming took 0 bases from V and 5 from J; bases not matched to a gene: 7. The V gene's germline CDR1 is PRHDT and CDR2 FYEKMQ (reference sequence). Patients at the Seattle site were enrolled during active infection and followed longitudinally. This table comes from immunoSEQ multiplex PCR, and its TCRdb copy is limited to in-frame clones, with some not included. There are about 160,000 clones in the sample; approximately 92% occur only once, and 10% to 15% lies in the top ten. The clonotype was recovered from a man younger than 35 with COVID-19, enrolled during active disease. The sequencing sample was made of peripheral blood. V is TRBV13 and J is TRBJ2-5; 9 positions agree with TRBD2. The CDR3 coding sequence is TGTGCCAGCAGCTTAGGCCGTAGCGGGAGTAGGGAGACCCAGTACTTC. It is translated as CASSLGRSGSRETQYF.